What follows are 27 T cell receptor beta chains derived from one specimen sequenced in a study of blood T cell repertoires in COVID-19. Method: immunoSEQ multiplex PCR; TCRdb's copy keeps in-frame clones and lacks some. The sample has about 360,000 clones, less than 90% seen once. Sequenced material: peripheral blood. These receptors were taken from a woman aged 55-75 years with COVID-19, enrolled during active disease.

The genes are TRBV19 and TRBJ2-3; 10 bases align to TRBD2. Germline assignment: CDR1 LNHDA and CDR2 SQIVND (reference sequence). Trimming at V came to 2 bases and at J to 5 bases, leaving 16 bases not matched to a gene. The CDR3 sequence is 19 residues long. CDR3 DNA sequence: TGTGCCAGTAGTATATCCAGGATGAGCGGGGGGGGATTCCTAGATACGCAGTATTTT. Protein sequence: CASSISRMSGGGFLDTQYF.

The count of this clone is one. This rearrangement joins TRBV27 to TRBJ2-7; TRBD1 aligns across 9 bases. Germline V gene lookup returns CDR1 MNHEY and CDR2 SMNVEV (reference sequence). The CDR3 sequence is 16 residues long. The trim removed 3 bases at V and 4 bases at J, leaving 10 bases unmatched. The CDR3 DNA follows: TGTGCCAGCAGTTTGTCGGGGACAGGGTTAGGTTACGAGCAGTACTTC. Its translation: CASSLSGTGLGYEQYF.

The chain employs TRBV27 and TRBJ2-7; tentatively, D is TRBD2 (7 bases). V was clipped by 2 bases and J by 4 bases, with 15 bases between them. CDR1 and CDR2 from the germline V gene are MNHEY and SMNVEV (reference sequence). The CDR3 has 15 amino acids. This CDR3 is CASSLIVGGRYEQYF. CDR3 DNA sequence: TGTGCCAGCAGTTTAATTGTGGGGGGGCGTTACGAGCAGTACTTC.

The chain links TRBV5-1 to TRBJ1-2, with 12 bases aligning to TRBD1. The CDR3 contains 19 residues. V shed 0 bases, J shed 7 bases, and the junction held 16 bases outside the gene matches. The germline V gene has CDR1 SGHRS and CDR2 YFSETQ. This CDR3 reads CASSLDGYGTGGAPFGYTF. The CDR3 region has the DNA TGCGCCAGCAGCTTGGATGGATATGGGACAGGGGGCGCCCCCTTTGGCTACACCTTC. The full variable domain, its missing parts supplied by reference TRBV5-1 and TRBJ1-2, is KAGVTQTPRYLIKTRGQQVTLSCSPISGHRSVSWYQQTPGQGLQFLFEYFSETQRNKGNFPGRFSGRQFSNSRSEMNVSTLELGDSALYLCASSLDGYGTGGAPFGYTFGSGTRLTVV.

This clone was seen more than once but under ten times. CDR3 DNA: TGCAGCGTTGAAGAAACAGGGTTTGGCTACACCTTC. This gives the protein CSVEETGFGYTF. This chain links TRBV29-1 with TRBJ1-2, with D possibly TRBD1 on 6 matching bases. Trimming pared 0 bases from V and 7 bases from J, leaving 9 bases between. The CDR3 sequence is 12 residues long. Germline values: CDR1 SQVTM, CDR2 ANQGSEA.

This clone was seen a single time. The chain couples TRBV6-5 to TRBJ1-4; 8 nucleotides match TRBD1. The V segment lost 6 bases and the J segment 11 bases; nucleotides outside the gene matches: 5. CDR1 is MNHEY and CDR2 is SVGAGI in the germline V gene. This CDR3 is built from 12 residues. CDR3 loop: CASSFDRGKLFF. In DNA form, the CDR3 reads TGTGCCAGCAGCTTCGACAGGGGCAAACTGTTTTTT.

This clone occurred a few times. The J gene is TRBJ1-6, the V gene TRBV5-1; a possible D gene is TRBD1 (6 bases). Trimming took off 2 bases at V and 4 bases at J, with 13 bases between the two ends. Germline V gives CDR1 SGHRS, CDR2 YFSETQ. The CDR3 extends over 16 amino acids. CDR3: CASSLTGLRYNSPLHF. As DNA, the CDR3 is TGCGCCAGCAGCTTAACAGGGCTAAGGTATAATTCACCCCTCCACTTT.

The chain combines TRBV10-3 with TRBJ1-2; D is undetermined. The V end lost 6 bases, the J end lost 0 bases, and 8 bases lay between the germline ends. Germline CDR1 ENHRY, CDR2 SYGVKD. This CDR3 has 13 amino acids. The DNA for the CDR3 is TGTGCCATCAGCCAAACACCTAACTATGGCTACACCTTC. Translation: CAISQTPNYGYTF.

This clone was detected once. This chain uses TRBV6-6 with TRBJ2-5, with TRBD2 matching over 12 bases. Looked up from germline, CDR1 is MNHNY and CDR2 is SVGAGI (reference sequence). V trimming: 4 bases; J trimming: 2 bases; junction bases outside the gene matches: 2. This CDR3 region has 15 residues. Here the CDR3 DNA reads TGTGCCAGCAGTTTCGGGACTAGCGGGCAAGAGACCCAGTACTTC. Protein product: CASSFGTSGQETQYF.

This chain joins TRBV5-1 and TRBJ2-3; 10 bases match TRBD2. Germline loops: CDR1 SGHRS, CDR2 YFSETQ. J was trimmed by 1 base and V by 7 bases; bases with no gene match: 6. This CDR3 contains 15 residues. CDR3: CASELAGGRTDTQYF. CDR3 bases: TGCGCCAGCGAATTAGCGGGGGGACGCACAGATACGCAGTATTTT.

This clone appeared a single time. V usage is TRBV9 and J usage is TRBJ2-3, with D unresolved. The CDR3 extends over 15 amino acids. The V end lost 0 bases, the J end lost 4 bases, and 12 bases lay between the germline ends. The V gene's germline CDR1 is SGDLS and CDR2 YYNGEE. The CDR3 DNA is TGTGCCAGCAGCGTAGACGGAAACGAGGCAGATACGCAGTATTTT. Translation: CASSVDGNEADTQYF.

This rearrangement joins TRBV7-8 to TRBJ2-7; D gene unclear. CDR3 size: 15 residues. Trimming left V 6 bases short and J 4 bases short, with 19 bases between. Per germline, CDR1 SGHVS and CDR2 FQNEAQ. The CDR3 sequence: CASRAMEAIEYEQYF. The CDR3 bases are TGTGCCAGCAGGGCTATGGAAGCGATTGAATACGAGCAGTACTTC.

This clone was observed a single time. The V call is TRBV4-3, the J call TRBJ2-7; D gene unclear. V lost 1 base to trimming and J lost 5 bases, with 6 bases between them. Germline V lookup: CDR1 LGHNA, CDR2 YSLEER. This CDR3 has 12 residues. CDR3 sequence (DNA): TGCGCCAGCAGCCAAGTCGCGAACGAGCAGTACTTC. Its protein product is CASSQVANEQYF.

The V call is TRBV5-1, the J call TRBJ2-7; 7 bases line up with TRBD2. The CDR3 covers 14 residues. The junction had 1 base not matched to a gene; V was cut back by 0 bases and J by 1 base. CDR1 is SGHRS and CDR2 is YFSETQ in the germline V gene. The CDR3 region is CASSLEGLSYEQYF. The DNA of the CDR3 is TGCGCCAGCAGCTTGGAGGGACTATCCTACGAGCAGTACTTC.

The rearrangement uses TRBV18 and TRBJ1-2; D perhaps matches TRBD1 (5 bases). This CDR3 comprises 13 residues. Germline V gives CDR1 KGHSH, CDR2 LQKENI. Deletions cut 9 bases from V and 6 bases from J, with 17 bases between. The CDR3 nucleotides are TGTGCCAGTTACGCGGGGGGGAAGGATGGCTACACCTTC. This encodes CASYAGGKDGYTF.

The V and J genes are TRBV4-1 and TRBJ2-7; 11 bases are shared with TRBD2. CDR1 is MGHRA, CDR2 YSYEKL, per germline. CDR3 length: 15 amino acids. V gave up 3 bases and J gave up 5 bases; unmatched junction bases: 6. The CDR3 spells CASSQKTSGDHEQYF. CDR3 nucleotides: TGCGCCAGCAGCCAGAAGACTAGCGGGGATCACGAGCAGTACTTC.

V and J are TRBV3-1 (or the pseudogene TRBV3-2) and TRBJ2-7, with TRBD1 as a possible D gene (6 bases). Germline values: CDR1 LGHDT, CDR2 YNNKEL (reference sequence). The germline V and J ends were trimmed by 4 bases and 3 bases, with 19 bases remaining between them. CDR3 length: 16 amino acids. The CDR3 reads CASSPKRSGDGYEQYF. CDR3 DNA: TGTGCCAGCAGCCCAAAGAGGTCAGGGGACGGCTACGAGCAGTACTTC.

The count of this clone is one. The V call is TRBV19, the J call TRBJ1-1, with 9 positions matching TRBD1. This CDR3 region has 13 residues. The J segment lost 1 base and the V segment lost 10 bases, leaving 4 bases of the junction unmatched. Germline V gene lookup returns CDR1 LNHDA and CDR2 SQIVND (reference sequence). Here the CDR3 reads CATGTGKNTEAFF. The CDR3 DNA follows: TGTGCCACCGGGACAGGGAAGAACACTGAAGCTTTCTTT.

The chain links TRBV7-3 to TRBJ2-6; a weak D match, TRBD1 (5 bases). The CDR3 spans 16 residues. V lost 3 bases to trimming and J lost 7 bases, with 16 bases between them. The germline gives CDR1 SGHTA, CDR2 FQGTGA. CDR3 protein: CASSFGQGVGANVLTF. The DNA for the CDR3 is TGTGCCAGCAGCTTTGGGCAGGGCGTAGGAGCCAACGTCCTGACTTTC.

The chain recombines TRBV6-2 or TRBV6-3 with TRBJ2-7; 7 bases agree with TRBD2. CDR1 is MNHEY and CDR2 is SVGEGT in the germline V gene. The CDR3 length is 13 residues. V lost 5 bases and J lost 3; bases outside the gene matches: 4. This chain's CDR3 is CASSLSGDYEQYF. CDR3 bases: TGTGCCAGCAGTCTGAGCGGGGACTACGAGCAGTACTTC.

The CDR3 protein is CASSLDGRGDYGYTF. DNA for the CDR3: TGTGCCAGCAGCTTGGATGGCAGGGGGGATTATGGCTACACCTTC. The J gene is TRBJ1-2, the V gene TRBV5-5; 7 bases match TRBD1. After removal of 0 bases from V and 5 bases from J, the junction contained 7 bases not matched to a gene. CDR3 size: 15 residues. Per germline, CDR1 SGHKS and CDR2 YYEKEE (reference sequence). Using reference TRBV5-5 and TRBJ1-2 for the parts outside the CDR3, the full variable domain is DAGVTQSPTHLIKTRGQQVTLRCSPISGHKSVSWYQQVLGQGPQFIFQYYEKEERGRGNFPDRFSARQFPNYSSELNVNALLLGDSALYLCASSLDGRGDYGYTFGSGTRLTVV.

The genes are TRBV20-1 and TRBJ2-3, with a possible D match to TRBD1 (5 bases). The CDR3 runs 15 residues. Trimming left V 3 bases short and J 0 bases short, with 13 bases between. Per the germline V gene, CDR1 is DFQATT and CDR2 is SNEGSKA (reference sequence). The CDR3 DNA reads TGCAGTGCTAGTATTTTGCAGGGTAGCACAGATACGCAGTATTTT. Translating it yields CSASILQGSTDTQYF.

The J gene is TRBJ2-7, the V gene TRBV9; D is ambiguous. CDR1 is SGDLS and CDR2 is YYNGEE in the germline V gene. Trimming left V 5 bases short and J 2 bases short, with 14 bases between. The CDR3 length is 14 residues. The CDR3 region is CASSRRVEAYEQYF. The CDR3 region has the DNA TGTGCCAGCAGTCGTCGGGTGGAAGCCTACGAGCAGTACTTC.

This clone was seen a few times. This sequence joins TRBV12-3 or TRBV12-4 and TRBJ1-5; D might be TRBD1 (5 bases). The CDR3 loop spans 11 amino acids. V shed 4 bases and J shed 11 bases, with 9 bases lying between them. CDR3 loop: CASSSLGAQHF. DNA for the CDR3: TGTGCCAGCAGTTCCCTAGGGGCCCAGCATTTT.

In its sample, this clone was seen once. This chain joins TRBV10-3 and TRBJ2-2, with D possibly TRBD2 on 6 matching bases. CDR1 and CDR2 from the germline V gene are ENHRY and SYGVKD. The CDR3 is 12 residues long. V lost 7 bases and J 10 bases, leaving 13 bases between the germline ends. CDR3 sequence: CAINGGLEELFF. The DNA of the CDR3 is TGTGCCATCAACGGAGGGTTAGAGGAGCTGTTTTTT.

The J gene is TRBJ2-4, the V gene TRBV19; TRBD1 matches at 8 bases. This CDR3 is built from 16 residues. The germline V gene has CDR1 LNHDA and CDR2 SQIVND (reference sequence). J was trimmed by 1 base and V by 6 bases; bases with no gene match: 8. The CDR3 spells CASSRQGAGAKNIQYF. Here the CDR3 DNA reads TGTGCCAGTAGCCGCCAGGGGGCTGGGGCCAAAAACATTCAGTACTTC. Looking up the rest from reference TRBV19 and TRBJ2-4 gives the full variable domain: DGGITQSPKYLFRKEGQNVTLSCEQNLNHDAMYWYRQDPGQGLRLIYYSQIVNDFQKGDIAEGYSVSREKKESFPLTVTSAQKNPTAFYLCASSRQGAGAKNIQYFGAGTRLSVL.

The chain recombines TRBV5-4 with TRBJ1-1; 7 bases fit TRBD1. This CDR3 has 12 amino acids. V lost 4 bases and J lost 10; bases outside the gene matches: 7. Germline V lookup: CDR1 SGHNT, CDR2 YYREEE (reference sequence). The CDR3 nucleotides read TGTGCCAGCAGCCCCGACAGGGTTGGAGCTTTCTTT. Protein product: CASSPDRVGAFF.